Listed here are 8 T cell receptor beta chains from one sample, sequenced in a study of blood T cell repertoires in COVID-19. Clones were sequenced by immunoSEQ multiplex PCR, and TCRdb holds only the in-frame ones, with some missing. The table includes about 240,000 clones, around 88% detected once. The specimen was PBMCs or T cells enriched from blood (not recorded which). All receptors derive from a woman in her forties with acute COVID-19.

This sequence joins TRBV9 and TRBJ1-1; tentatively, D is TRBD1 (6 bases). The V gene lost 2 bases and the J gene lost 0 bases, with 8 bases spanning the gap. The CDR3 is 14 amino acids. Germline V gene sequence: CDR1 SGDLS, CDR2 YYNGEE. The CDR3 nucleotides read TGTGCCAGCAGCGTGGGACATATGAACACTGAAGCTTTCTTT. Encoded protein: CASSVGHMNTEAFF.

This clone was counted once. The chain links TRBV4-2 to TRBJ1-2; D gene uncertain. Trimming took off 4 bases at V and 3 bases at J, with 12 bases between the two ends. Germline V lookup: CDR1 LGHNA, CDR2 YNFKEQ. The CDR3 consists of 14 residues. The CDR3 coding sequence is TGTGCCAGCAGCCGAAACACAGAAGACTATGGCTACACCTTC. Its translation: CASSRNTEDYGYTF.

The chain joins TRBV11-2 to TRBJ2-7; TRBD1 matches at 10 bases. J gave up 0 bases and V 9 bases, and 8 bases lay outside the gene matches. The germline V gene encodes CDR1 SGHAT and CDR2 FQNNGV. The CDR3 totals 15 residues. CDR3 protein: CASGRDRGFSYEQYF. CDR3 DNA sequence: TGTGCCAGTGGCCGGGACAGGGGCTTCTCCTACGAGCAGTACTTC.

This sequence joins TRBV6-1 and TRBJ1-1; tentative D call: TRBD1 (5 bases). Germline CDR1 MNHNS, CDR2 SASEGT. The CDR3 runs 13 residues. V shed 3 bases and J shed 4 bases, with 9 bases lying between them. DNA of the CDR3: TGTGCCAGCAGTGACCAGGGAGGCACTGAAGCTTTCTTT. Translated: CASSDQGGTEAFF.

DNA of the CDR3: TGTGCCAGCAACCCGACTGGAGGAAACACCATATATTTT. Residues: CASNPTGGNTIYF. The chain couples TRBV12-3 or TRBV12-4 to TRBJ1-3; no clear D gene. This CDR3 contains 13 residues. Trimming took off 7 bases at V and 4 bases at J, with 11 bases between the two ends.

The CDR3 region has the DNA TGTGCCAGCAGCCAATTCAGCGGCCACTACAATGAGCAGTTCTTC. Amino acid sequence: CASSQFSGHYNEQFF. The gene calls are TRBV14 and TRBJ2-1, with D maybe TRBD2 (5 bases). CDR1 and CDR2 (germline): SGHDN, FVKESK. This CDR3 region has 15 residues. The V gene lost 2 bases and the J gene lost 3 bases, with 11 bases spanning the gap.

This sequence joins TRBV27 and TRBJ2-3; TRBD2 is a possible D gene (5 bases). Germline V gene sequence: CDR1 MNHEY, CDR2 SMNVEV (reference sequence). Trimming shortened V by 5 bases and J by 5 bases, and 17 bases separated the two germline ends. The CDR3 has 15 residues. The CDR3 nucleotides are TGTGCCAGCAGTCCGTGGGCGGGCGCAGTAGATACGCAGTATTTT. Residues: CASSPWAGAVDTQYF.

The chain carries TRBV9 and TRBJ1-1, with 7 bases lining up with TRBD1. V dropped 0 bases and J dropped 0; count of bases not matched to a gene: 11. The CDR3 runs to 18 residues. Germline loops: CDR1 SGDLS, CDR2 YYNGEE. This chain's CDR3 is CASSVETPGQHMNTEAFF. The CDR3 DNA follows: TGTGCCAGCAGCGTAGAAACCCCGGGACAGCACATGAACACTGAAGCTTTCTTT.